A single sample is the source of the 8 T cell receptor beta chains below, sequenced in a study of beta chain features in type 1 diabetes. The isolated RNA, all of it, was reverse transcribed, so expressed TCRB transcripts were what got sequenced. Using immunoSEQ multiplex PCR, the repertoire was profiled, and TCRdb retains in-frame clones only, with some absent. The profile shows about 930,000 clones, 15% to 20% of them singletons. The specimen was naive CD4+ T cells from blood. The receptors shown here come from a woman under 30 in good health.

The rearrangement joins TRBV4-3 to TRBJ2-1; D is possibly TRBD1 or TRBD2 (5 bases each). The CDR3 runs to 18 residues. Trimming left V 1 base short and J 7 bases short, with 23 bases between. Germline-derived CDR1 and CDR2 are LGHNA and YSLEER. The CDR3, as DNA: TGCGCCAGCAGCCAAGTTTGGTCTAGGGGACCCCAATCAAATGAGCAGTTCTTC. Translation gives CASSQVWSRGPQSNEQFF.

The chain is built from TRBV5-1 and TRBJ1-1, with D perhaps matching TRBD1 (6 bases). Trimming took off 2 bases at V and 1 base at J, with 21 bases between the two ends. This CDR3 contains 18 residues. The germline CDR1 and CDR2 sequences are SGHRS and YFSETQ. CDR3 loop: CASSLLSGGLLRNTEAFF. The CDR3, as DNA: TGCGCCAGCAGCTTACTGTCCGGGGGCCTACTACGGAACACTGAAGCTTTCTTT.

The table lists this clone with a few counts. The chain recombines TRBV20-1 with TRBJ2-1; maybe TRBD2 (5 bases). From germline, CDR1 is DFQATT and CDR2 SNEGSKA (reference sequence). Trimming stripped 0 bases from V and 10 bases from J, with 7 bases between. This CDR3 has 11 amino acids. The CDR3, as DNA: TGCAGTGCTAGAGATGGGAGAGAGCAGTTCTTC. Translation gives CSARDGREQFF.

V is TRBV18 and J is TRBJ1-1; D gene uncertain. Germline loops: CDR1 KGHSH, CDR2 LQKENI. The CDR3 spans 14 residues. Trimming left V 3 bases short and J 6 bases short, with 14 bases between. The CDR3 spells CASSPRASASEAFF. In nucleotides, the CDR3 is TGTGCCAGCTCACCCCGTGCCTCGGCATCTGAAGCTTTCTTT.

This clone was counted between two and nine times. V and J are TRBV6-1 and TRBJ2-7, with D tentatively TRBD1 (6 bases). The germline V and J ends were trimmed by 7 bases and 6 bases, with 19 bases remaining between them. This CDR3 has 14 residues. The germline CDR1 and CDR2 sequences are MNHNS and SASEGT. In DNA form, the CDR3 reads TGTGCCAGCACCCCATCGGGACAAAGGGTCGAGCAGTACTTC. Its translation is CASTPSGQRVEQYF.

On this clone: Other nucleotide sequences in the sample specify the same CDR3. The rearrangement uses TRBV9 and TRBJ2-5; 8 nucleotides agree with TRBD2. The CDR3 sequence is 15 residues long. The junction had 2 bases not matched to a gene; V was cut back by 0 bases and J by 1 base. From germline, CDR1 is SGDLS and CDR2 YYNGEE. CDR3 coding DNA: TGTGCCAGCAGCGTAGCGGGAGGGCTCCAAGAGACCCAGTACTTC. Translating it yields CASSVAGGLQETQYF.

This chain joins TRBV6-5 and TRBJ2-7, with D perhaps TRBD1 (6 bases). The V gene lost 6 bases and the J gene lost 5 bases, with 11 bases spanning the gap. Germline values: CDR1 MNHEY, CDR2 SVGAGI. This CDR3 has 12 amino acids. The CDR3 here is CASRSQGDEQYF. CDR3 DNA: TGTGCCAGCAGGTCACAGGGTGACGAGCAGTACTTC.

The chain recombines TRBV7-2 with TRBJ2-3; 7 bases map to TRBD2. The CDR3 sequence is 17 residues long. In germline, CDR1 is SGHTA, CDR2 FQGNSA. Trimming removed 4 bases from V and 5 bases from J; junction bases left unmatched: 15. CDR3 amino acids: CASSSPPTSPEEDTQYF. CDR3 DNA sequence: TGTGCCAGCAGCTCTCCCCCGACTAGCCCGGAGGAAGATACGCAGTATTTT. The complete variable domain, with remaining parts taken from reference TRBV7-2 and TRBJ2-3, reads GAGVSQSPSNKVTEKGKDVELRCDPISGHTALYWYRQSLGQGLEFLIYFQGNSAPDKSGLPSDRFSAERTGGSVSTLTIQRTQQEDSAVYLCASSSPPTSPEEDTQYFGPGTRLTVL.